Shown below are 27 T cell receptor beta chains from a single sample sequenced in a study of blood T cell repertoires in COVID-19. The data were produced by immunoSEQ multiplex PCR, yet TCRdb's version contains in-frame clones alone and is incomplete. Among fewer than 500,000 clones, roughly 90% were seen once, and the ten largest hold around 0.97%. The sample taken for sequencing was PBMCs or T cells enriched from blood (not recorded which). All receptors come from a young woman with acute COVID-19.

This chain uses TRBV6-2 or TRBV6-3 with TRBJ2-2, with TRBD1 matching over 8 bases. The V gene end was trimmed by 0 bases and the J gene end by 6 bases; junction bases not matched to a gene: 0. The germline V gene has CDR1 MNHEY and CDR2 SVGEGT. The CDR3 runs to 14 residues. CDR3 residues: CASSYSTGAGELFF. As DNA, the CDR3 is TGTGCCAGCAGTTACTCGACAGGGGCCGGGGAGCTGTTTTTT.

The chain links TRBV24-1 to TRBJ2-3; tentatively, D is TRBD1 (5 bases). Trimming stripped 9 bases from V and 6 bases from J, with 18 bases between. CDR3 length: 14 amino acids. Germline CDR1 KGHDR, CDR2 SFDVKD. In DNA form, the CDR3 reads TGTGCCACCGTCAGGGATACATCTGCCGATACGCAGTATTTT. It specifies CATVRDTSADTQYF.

This clone has a handful of counts. J is TRBJ1-3 and V is TRBV15; 7 positions match TRBD1. Germline trimming cut 3 bases from V and 0 bases from J; bases unmatched to any gene: 8. The germline gives CDR1 LNHNV, CDR2 YYDKDF (reference sequence). The CDR3 is 17 amino acids. The CDR3 loop is CATSRLGQQYSGNTIYF. CDR3 sequence (DNA): TGTGCCACCAGCAGGCTGGGACAGCAATACTCTGGAAACACCATATATTTT.

The V gene is TRBV7-9, the J gene TRBJ1-1, with D unresolved. Germline loops: CDR1 SEHNR, CDR2 FQNEAQ (reference sequence). The CDR3 totals 13 residues. The V end was cut by 5 bases, the J end by 0 bases, with 7 bases between. CDR3 coding DNA: TGTGCCAGCAGCCCTACGGTGAACACTGAAGCTTTCTTT. This gives the protein CASSPTVNTEAFF.

The chain has TRBV7-2 and TRBJ2-7, with 7 bases fitting TRBD1. The V gene's germline CDR1 is SGHTA and CDR2 FQGNSA. V dropped 2 bases and J dropped 0; count of bases not matched to a gene: 1. This CDR3 comprises 14 residues. CDR3 nucleotides: TGTGCCAGCAGCTTACGGGACAGCTCCTACGAGCAGTACTTC. Protein sequence: CASSLRDSSYEQYF.

The rearrangement uses TRBV10-2 and TRBJ1-2; 8 nucleotides line up with TRBD1. J gave up 4 bases and V 9 bases, and 7 bases lay outside the gene matches. CDR3 length: 13 amino acids. Germline V gene lookup returns CDR1 WSHSY and CDR2 SAAADI. The CDR3 sequence: CASGQGGLYGYTF. The CDR3 DNA sequence: TGCGCCAGTGGACAGGGAGGCCTCTATGGCTACACCTTC.

This clone is a singleton in its sample. The V and J genes are TRBV25-1 and TRBJ1-2; D is uncertain. CDR1 is MGHDK and CDR2 is SYGVNS in the germline V gene. V lost 3 bases and J lost 8, with 16 bases in between. The CDR3 consists of 14 residues. The CDR3 DNA follows: TGTGCCAGCAGTGATCCGCGCAGGTACGGAGGCTACACCTTC. It yields the protein CASSDPRRYGGYTF.

J is TRBJ1-2 and V is TRBV10-3; TRBD1 aligns across 11 bases. J was trimmed by 4 bases and V by 0 bases; bases with no gene match: 4. The CDR3 is 16 amino acids. Germline V CDR1 and CDR2: ENHRY, SYGVKD. The CDR3: CAISESTGQGAYGYTF. The CDR3 DNA is TGTGCCATCAGTGAGTCCACTGGACAGGGGGCCTATGGCTACACCTTC.

The chain employs TRBV28 and TRBJ1-6; tentative D call: TRBD1 (5 bases). Per germline, CDR1 MDHEN and CDR2 SYDVKM. The CDR3 spans 15 residues. Trimming took 7 bases from V and 7 from J, leaving 17 bases between them. The CDR3 region has the DNA TGTGCCAGCAAAACGACAGTTCCTTGGAATTCACCCCTCCACTTT. Translation gives CASKTTVPWNSPLHF.

This chain uses TRBV5-5 with TRBJ1-5; D is unclear. Germline V CDR1 and CDR2: SGHKS, YYEKEE (reference sequence). CDR3 length equals 13 residues. V shed 4 bases and J shed 0 bases, with 5 bases lying between them. In DNA form, the CDR3 reads TGTGCCAGCAGCCCGTATAGCAATCAGCCCCAGCATTTT. Amino acids: CASSPYSNQPQHF.

A note on this clone: One end of the junction does not line up with germline, which may come from a read error. V is TRBV6-4 and J is TRBJ1-1; 8 positions match TRBD1. This CDR3 region has 14 residues. Germline assignment: CDR1 MRHNA and CDR2 SNTAGT. CDR3 protein: CASSPTGVGTGAFF. As DNA, the CDR3 is TGTGCCAGCAGTCCGACAGGGGTTGGAACTGGAGCTTTCTTT.

This chain's CDR3 is CASSLTENQPQHF. As DNA, the CDR3 is TGTGCCAGCAGCTTGACAGAGAATCAGCCCCAGCATTTT. The chain links TRBV7-9 to TRBJ1-5; D might be TRBD1 (5 bases). Trimming removed 3 bases at V and 4 bases at J, with 7 bases between. The CDR3 has 13 amino acids. Germline assignment: CDR1 SEHNR and CDR2 FQNEAQ (reference sequence).

The V gene is TRBV15, the J gene TRBJ1-1; 8 positions match TRBD1. J was trimmed by 11 bases and V by 1 base; bases with no gene match: 3. The CDR3 covers 12 residues. From germline, CDR1 is LNHNV and CDR2 YYDKDF (reference sequence). The CDR3 sequence: CATSRVQGAAFF. CDR3 nucleotides: TGTGCCACCAGCAGAGTCCAGGGGGCGGCTTTCTTT. The complete variable domain, with remaining parts taken from reference TRBV15 and TRBJ1-1, reads DAMVIQNPRYQVTQFGKPVTLSCSQTLNHNVMYWYQQKSSQAPKLLFHYYDKDFNNEADTPDNFQSRRPNTSFCFLDIRSPGLGDTAMYLCATSRVQGAAFFGQGTRLTVV.

The V and J genes are TRBV27 and TRBJ1-1, with unresolved D. There are 14 residues in the CDR3. Germline V gene data show CDR1 as MNHEY and CDR2 as SMNVEV (reference sequence). V lost 0 bases, J lost 3 bases, and 8 bases lay in between. The CDR3 region is CASSLSYSYTEAFF. DNA of the CDR3: TGTGCCAGCAGTTTATCGTACAGTTACACTGAAGCTTTCTTT.

V is TRBV24-1 and J is TRBJ1-1; D gene unclear. Germline V gene sequence: CDR1 KGHDR, CDR2 SFDVKD. Trimming pared 3 bases from V and 10 bases from J, leaving 23 bases between. CDR3 length: 16 residues. The CDR3: CATSDGRESVNYRAFF. The CDR3 DNA sequence: TGTGCCACCAGTGATGGCCGGGAGTCGGTGAACTACAGAGCTTTCTTT.

This chain links TRBV7-9 with TRBJ1-2; weak D call: TRBD1 (6 bases). The ends were cut back, 2 bases at V and 5 bases at J, with 6 bases in the middle. CDR1 is SEHNR, CDR2 FQNEAQ, per germline (reference sequence). This CDR3 contains 12 residues. DNA for the CDR3: TGTGCCAGCAGCTTAACAGGGTATGGCTACACCTTC. Amino acid sequence: CASSLTGYGYTF.

The chain links TRBV4-1 to TRBJ1-1; D is ambiguous. The CDR3 covers 16 residues. Deletions cut 1 base from V and 0 bases from J, with 12 bases between. CDR1 and CDR2 from the germline V gene are MGHRA and YSYEKL. CDR3: CASSQVPGNMNTEAFF. As DNA, the CDR3 is TGCGCCAGCAGCCAAGTCCCGGGGAACATGAACACTGAAGCTTTCTTT.

The V call is TRBV9, the J call TRBJ1-6; no clear D gene. This CDR3 region has 16 residues. Germline-derived CDR1 and CDR2 are SGDLS and YYNGEE. The ends were cut back, 4 bases at V and 7 bases at J, with 18 bases in the middle. The CDR3 loop is CASSPHGPTGNSPLHF. Here the CDR3 DNA reads TGTGCCAGCAGCCCACATGGGCCAACGGGGAATTCACCCCTCCACTTT.

The chain couples TRBV9 to TRBJ1-2; 7 positions agree with TRBD1. The CDR3 spans 15 residues. V shed 4 bases and J 1 base; nucleotides not matched to a gene: 7. From germline, CDR1 is SGDLS and CDR2 YYNGEE. CDR3 amino acids: CASSFRQGLNYGYTF. In DNA form, the CDR3 reads TGTGCCAGCAGCTTCAGACAGGGCCTTAACTATGGCTACACCTTC.

The V and J genes are TRBV6-5 and TRBJ1-2; 7 bases line up with TRBD1. Per the germline V gene, CDR1 is MNHEY and CDR2 is SVGAGI. The CDR3 consists of 13 residues. V lost 7 bases and J lost 5; bases outside the gene matches: 7. CDR3 DNA sequence: TGTGCCAGCACCGACAGGGATGGATATGGCTACACCTTC. Protein sequence: CASTDRDGYGYTF.

The chain links TRBV7-2 to TRBJ1-1; a weak D match, TRBD1 (6 bases). Germline V gene data show CDR1 as SGHTA and CDR2 as FQGNSA. The CDR3 contains 16 residues. Trimming removed 2 bases at V and 0 bases at J, with 13 bases between. DNA for the CDR3: TGTGCCAGCAGCTTACAGGGGCCTCAAATGAACACTGAAGCTTTCTTT. Encoded protein: CASSLQGPQMNTEAFF. Variable domain in full (rest from reference TRBV7-2 and TRBJ1-1): GAGVSQSPSNKVTEKGKDVELRCDPISGHTALYWYRQSLGQGLEFLIYFQGNSAPDKSGLPSDRFSAERTGGSVSTLTIQRTQQEDSAVYLCASSLQGPQMNTEAFFGQGTRLTVV.

A few counts support this clone. The V call is TRBV7-2, the J call TRBJ2-7; D perhaps matches TRBD2 (7 bases). This CDR3 is built from 14 residues. CDR1 is SGHTA, CDR2 FQGNSA, per germline. Trimming shortened V by 3 bases and J by 7 bases, and 16 bases separated the two germline ends. CDR3 residues: CASSLEGGAGEQYF. For the CDR3, the DNA is TGTGCCAGCAGCTTGGAGGGGGGGGCCGGAGAGCAGTACTTC.

The chain joins TRBV27 to TRBJ2-1, with D perhaps matching TRBD1 (6 bases). Germline CDR1 MNHEY, CDR2 SMNVEV (reference sequence). This CDR3 is built from 11 residues. Trimming took off 8 bases at V and 10 bases at J, with 12 bases between the two ends. CDR3 residues: CASSRGSEQFF. The CDR3 DNA sequence: TGTGCCAGCTCGAGGGGGAGCGAGCAGTTCTTC.

The J gene is TRBJ2-5, the V gene TRBV5-6; D gene uncertain. There are 16 residues in the CDR3. Looked up from germline, CDR1 is SGHDT and CDR2 is YYEEEE. V gave up 0 bases and J gave up 5 bases, with 17 bases separating them. The CDR3 protein is CASSLASPSLGETQYF. Written as DNA, the CDR3 is TGTGCCAGCAGCTTGGCCTCGCCGAGCCTCGGGGAGACCCAGTACTTC.

The chain recombines TRBV19 with TRBJ1-1, with a tentative D call TRBD1 (6 bases). Trimming took 8 bases from V and 6 from J, leaving 19 bases between them. The germline CDR1 and CDR2 sequences are LNHDA and SQIVND (reference sequence). The CDR3 length is 14 residues. CDR3 amino acids: CASLSRDKRPEAFF. In DNA form, the CDR3 reads TGTGCCAGTCTAAGCCGGGACAAAAGGCCTGAAGCTTTCTTT.

The rearrangement links TRBV6-5 to TRBJ1-6; 8 nucleotides line up with TRBD1. The CDR3 is 16 amino acids. Germline trimming cut 4 bases from V and 8 bases from J; bases unmatched to any gene: 10. Germline CDR1 is MNHEY and CDR2 is SVGAGI. CDR3 region: CASSWEAGQGYSPLHF. In nucleotides, the CDR3 is TGTGCCAGCAGTTGGGAAGCTGGACAGGGTTATTCACCCCTCCACTTT.

CDR3 bases: TGTGCCAGCAGTTCCCTAGACCGTGTCACGTTGACAGGGTCAGCTTTCTTT. It encodes CASSSLDRVTLTGSAFF. V is TRBV27 and J is TRBJ1-1; 7 bases are shared with TRBD1. Germline CDR1 and CDR2: MNHEY and SMNVEV (reference sequence). The CDR3 is 17 amino acids. V lost 4 bases and J lost 10; bases outside the gene matches: 21.